This T cell receptor beta chain was profiled in a study of molecular identifiers for immune sequencing clone quantification. V dropped 0 bases and J dropped 9; count of bases not matched to a gene: 4. The length of the CDR3 is 15 residues. CDR1 and CDR2 from the germline V gene are MNHEY and SVGAGI. The bulk TCR libraries were made with methods described before and with listed TCR primers. TCRdb passed the PCR reads through MiXCR, listing each CDR3 protein once. The sample consists of 460,000 or so distinct CDR3 sequences, around 23% of them appearing once. There are a few counts of this clonotype. The receptor was isolated from a human donor in good health. Some libraries in this study had Jurkat cell RNA spiked in. The sample comprised naive CD8+ T cells from blood, with Jurkat cell RNA spiked in. Subset meaning: FACS-sorted CD8+CD4-CCR7+CD45RA+ naive T cells. The chain has TRBV6-5 and TRBJ2-2, with 10 bases identical to TRBD2. The CDR3 protein is CASSYSGTSERELFF. As DNA, the CDR3 is TGTGCCAGCAGTTACTCCGGGACTAGCGAGCGGGAGCTGTTTTTT.